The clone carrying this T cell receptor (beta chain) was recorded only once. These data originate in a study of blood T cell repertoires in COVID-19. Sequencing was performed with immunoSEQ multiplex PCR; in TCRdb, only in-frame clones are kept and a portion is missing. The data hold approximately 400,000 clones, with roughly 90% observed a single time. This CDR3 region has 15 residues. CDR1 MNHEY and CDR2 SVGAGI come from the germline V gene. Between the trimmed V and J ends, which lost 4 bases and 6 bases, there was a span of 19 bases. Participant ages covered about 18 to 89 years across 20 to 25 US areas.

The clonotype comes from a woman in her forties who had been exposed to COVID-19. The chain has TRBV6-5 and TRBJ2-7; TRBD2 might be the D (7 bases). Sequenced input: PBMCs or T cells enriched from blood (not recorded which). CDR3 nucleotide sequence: TGTGCCAGCAGTTCCCCGTTCGGGGGGCAAAGCGAGCAGTACTTC. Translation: CASSSPFGGQSEQYF.